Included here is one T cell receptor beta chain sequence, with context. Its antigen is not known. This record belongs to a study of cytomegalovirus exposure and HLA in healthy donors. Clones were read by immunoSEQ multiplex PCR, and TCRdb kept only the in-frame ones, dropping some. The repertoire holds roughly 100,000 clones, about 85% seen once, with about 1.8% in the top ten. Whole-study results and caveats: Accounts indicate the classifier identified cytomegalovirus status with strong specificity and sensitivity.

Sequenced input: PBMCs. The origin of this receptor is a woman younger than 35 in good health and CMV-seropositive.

CDR3 loop: CASSAVQGAGGANVLTF. As DNA, the CDR3 is TGTGCCAGCAGCGCTGTACAGGGGGCGGGTGGGGCCAACGTCCTGACTTTC. The chain employs TRBV7-9 and TRBJ2-6; 9 bases fit TRBD1. This CDR3 region has 17 residues. With 5 bases clipped from V and 3 bases from J, the junction kept 8 bases outside the gene matches. Germline V gene sequence: CDR1 SEHNR, CDR2 FQNEAQ (reference sequence). Filled out from reference TRBV7-9 and TRBJ2-6, the complete variable domain reads DTGVSQNPRHKITKRGQNVTFRCDPISEHNRLYWYRQTLGQGPEFLTYFQNEAQLEKSRLLSDRFSAERPKGSFSTLEIQRTEQGDSAMYLCASSAVQGAGGANVLTFGAGSRLTVL.